Listed here are 11 T cell receptor beta chains from one sample, sequenced in a study of OX40 agonist ivuxolimab in advanced cancers. TCRdb's table, derived via immunoSEQ multiplex PCR, lists solely in-frame clones and lacks some. The sample lists roughly 65,000 clones; 90% were seen once. The sequenced sample was CD4+ or CD8+ T cells sorted from blood, obtained in a trial of the OX40 agonist ivuxolimab. All receptors derive from an adult with an advanced solid tumor such as melanoma, head and neck, liver or kidney cancer.

The rearrangement joins TRBV5-5 to TRBJ1-1; D not resolved. V dropped 1 base and J dropped 1 base, with 5 bases sitting between them. The germline V gene has CDR1 SGHKS and CDR2 YYEKEE (reference sequence). This CDR3 region has 13 residues. The DNA for the CDR3 is TGTGCCAGCAGCTTGCACGAGAACACTGAAGCTTTCTTT. This sequence encodes CASSLHENTEAFF.

V usage is TRBV11-2 and J usage is TRBJ2-7, with D tentatively TRBD1 (5 bases). The germline V gene encodes CDR1 SGHAT and CDR2 FQNNGV. The V end was cut by 2 bases, the J end by 5 bases, with 10 bases between. CDR3 length: 13 amino acids. DNA for the CDR3: TGTGCCAGCAGCTTACCAGGGATCCACGAGCAGTACTTC. This sequence encodes CASSLPGIHEQYF.

This clone was seen once. The genes are TRBV6-1 and TRBJ2-7; D possibly corresponds to TRBD2 (5 bases). The germline gives CDR1 MNHNS, CDR2 SASEGT. Trimming took off 5 bases at V and 1 base at J, with 15 bases between the two ends. CDR3 length equals 15 residues. This CDR3 reads CASSPGSSLSYEQYF. The CDR3 DNA follows: TGTGCCAGCAGTCCGGGATCCTCTCTATCCTACGAGCAGTACTTC.

The J gene is TRBJ2-1, the V gene TRBV9; D may correspond to TRBD1 or TRBD2 (5 bases each). V lost 4 bases and J 10 bases, leaving 9 bases between the germline ends. Looked up from germline, CDR1 is SGDLS and CDR2 is YYNGEE. The CDR3 totals 11 residues. The CDR3 sequence: CASSSEGEQFF. The CDR3 bases are TGTGCCAGCAGCTCAGAGGGGGAGCAGTTCTTC.

The V gene is TRBV9, the J gene TRBJ2-7, with D tentatively TRBD1 or TRBD2 (5 bases each). The V and J ends lost 0 bases and 2 bases respectively, with 15 bases between them. CDR3 size: 16 residues. Germline CDR1 and CDR2: SGDLS and YYNGEE. The CDR3 region is CASSVAGASPPYEQYF. CDR3 nucleotides: TGTGCCAGCAGCGTAGCCGGGGCTAGCCCCCCCTACGAGCAGTACTTC.

This clone has a single count. The J gene is TRBJ2-3, the V gene TRBV29-1; a possible D gene is TRBD1 (6 bases). V was pared by 4 bases and J by 2 bases, with 13 bases between. The CDR3 has 14 amino acids. Germline V CDR1 and CDR2: SQVTM, ANQGSEA. CDR3 residues: CSVVLNRVTDTQYF. The CDR3 nucleotides read TGCAGCGTTGTATTAAACAGGGTCACAGATACGCAGTATTTT.

The chain joins TRBV7-2 to TRBJ1-2, with a tentative D call TRBD1 (6 bases). The CDR3 is made up of 17 amino acids. With 5 bases removed from V and 5 bases from J, the gap between germline ends came to 24 bases. Germline V gene data show CDR1 as SGHTA and CDR2 as FQGNSA. The CDR3 DNA follows: TGTGCCAGCAGCCCCAGCGGGTCAGGGGACCGTATTTATGGCTACACCTTC. It specifies CASSPSGSGDRIYGYTF.

The genes are TRBV11-3 and TRBJ2-6; D gene uncertain. From germline, CDR1 is SGHNT and CDR2 YENEEA. V was shortened by 5 bases and J by 4 bases, with 6 bases between the two germline ends. The CDR3 extends over 13 amino acids. This CDR3 reads CASSPGGANVLTF. The CDR3 DNA is TGTGCCAGCAGCCCAGGAGGGGCCAACGTCCTGACTTTC.

This chain joins TRBV5-1 and TRBJ1-1; D gene unclear. The V gene's germline CDR1 is SGHRS and CDR2 YFSETQ. V was trimmed by 0 bases and J by 1 base, leaving 7 bases between them. The CDR3 has 14 amino acids. Written as DNA, the CDR3 is TGCGCCAGCAGCTTGGGTTCCCAGAACACTGAAGCTTTCTTT. Protein product: CASSLGSQNTEAFF.

This clone was counted a single time. The chain has TRBV9 and TRBJ1-2; TRBD1 aligns across 7 bases. Germline CDR1 is SGDLS and CDR2 is YYNGEE. Losses at the gene ends were 4 bases for V and 10 bases for J; bases not matched to a gene: 13. The CDR3 runs 14 residues. This chain's CDR3 is CASSPRLQDRTYTF. DNA of the CDR3: TGTGCCAGCAGCCCCCGCCTACAGGACAGGACCTACACCTTC.

This clone came up once. The chain carries TRBV6-6 and TRBJ2-5; weak D call: TRBD2 (6 bases). CDR3 length: 15 amino acids. Between the trimmed V and J ends, which lost 0 bases and 5 bases, there was a span of 13 bases. Germline V gene sequence: CDR1 MNHNY, CDR2 SVGAGI (reference sequence). In nucleotides, the CDR3 is TGTGCCAGCAGTTACTCCGGGAGTCAGCGGGAGACCCAGTACTTC. Its translation is CASSYSGSQRETQYF.